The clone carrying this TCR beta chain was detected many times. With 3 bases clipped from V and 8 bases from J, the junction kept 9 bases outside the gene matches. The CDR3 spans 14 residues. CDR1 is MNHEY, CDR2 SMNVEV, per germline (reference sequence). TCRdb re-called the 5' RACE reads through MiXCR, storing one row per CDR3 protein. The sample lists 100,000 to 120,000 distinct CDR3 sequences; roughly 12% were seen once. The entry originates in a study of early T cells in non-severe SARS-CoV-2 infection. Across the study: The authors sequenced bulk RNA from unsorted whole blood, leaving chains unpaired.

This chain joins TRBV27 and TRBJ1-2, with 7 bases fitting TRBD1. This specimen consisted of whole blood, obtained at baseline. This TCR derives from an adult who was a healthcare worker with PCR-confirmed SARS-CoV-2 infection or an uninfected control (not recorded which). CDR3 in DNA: TGTGCCAGCAGTTTTCACAGGGGTGAGCGAGGCTACACCTTC. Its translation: CASSFHRGERGYTF.